The rows below give T cell receptor beta chains drawn from one sample of a study of CD8 T cells in ankylosing spondylitis. TCRdb reanalysed the 5' RACE reads using MiXCR and keeps one entry per CDR3 protein. The sample lists 350,000 or so distinct CDR3 sequences; about 15% were seen once. Sequenced sample: blood, either unsorted or a sorted T cell fraction (not recorded which). The source of these receptors is a male donor with ankylosing spondylitis or in good health (not recorded which). CDR3s include the opening cysteine and the closing phenylalanine or tryptophan. D genes are given only for firm matches. Only some rows state a clone size, as once, few, many or a class for expanded clones.

>.|TRBV12-3/TRBV12-4|.|TRBJ2-6
CASTPMDKKIDVLTF
TGTGCCAGCACTCCCATGGACAAAAAGATTGACGTCCTGACTTTC
>few|TRBV4-2|.|TRBJ2-4
CASSQAQGAKNIQYF
TGTGCCAGCAGCCAAGCCCAAGGGGCCAAAAACATTCAGTACTTC
>many|TRBV12-3/TRBV12-4|.|TRBJ2-7
CASSPRDEGYEQYF
TGTGCCAGCAGTCCCCGGGACGAAGGATACGAGCAGTACTTC
>.|TRBV12-3/TRBV12-4|.|TRBJ2-7
CASSLDRPPNYEQYF
TGTGCCAGCAGTTTAGACAGGCCGCCAAACTACGAGCAGTACTTC
>once|TRBV19|.|TRBJ1-2
CASLTTGTAQNLNYGGYTF
TGTGCCAGCCTAACTACCGGGACCGCCCAAAACCTTAACTATGGTGGCTACACCTTC
>.|TRBV11-2|.|TRBJ2-2
CASTQGSPLGELFF
TGTGCCAGCACCCAGGGCAGTCCCCTCGGGGAGCTGTTTTTT
>.|TRBV18|TRBD2|TRBJ2-1
CASSRLLAGAYNEQFF
TGTGCCAGCTCGCGGTTACTAGCGGGGGCCTACAATGAGCAGTTCTTC
>once|TRBV5-1|.|TRBJ2-1
CASSLETDTEQFF
TGCGCCAGCAGCTTGGAAACGGATACAGAGCAGTTCTTC
>many|TRBV12-3/TRBV12-4|.|TRBJ1-1
CASTMGHKNTEAFF
TGTGCCAGCACCATGGGACACAAGAACACTGAAGCTTTCTTT
>.|TRBV3-1|.|TRBJ1-6
CASSQGVRNSPLHF
TGTGCCAGCAGCCAAGGGGTCAGGAATTCACCCCTCCACTTT
>.|TRBV20-1|TRBD2|TRBJ2-2
CSATQTSGGAAKLFF
TGCAGTGCTACCCAAACTAGCGGGGGGGCCGCCAAGCTGTTTTTT
>few|TRBV7-9|.|TRBJ1-3
CASSPRRVSGNTIYF
TGTGCCAGCAGCCCCCGGCGGGTCTCTGGAAACACCATATATTTT
>.|TRBV5-1|.|TRBJ2-1
CASSLEGTVSSYNEQFF
TGCGCCAGCAGCTTGGAAGGGACGGTGAGCTCCTACAATGAGCAGTTCTTC
>few|TRBV5-5|TRBD1|TRBJ2-4
CASSQGQGSKNIQYF
TGTGCCAGCAGCCAGGGACAGGGGAGCAAAAACATTCAGTACTTC
>few|TRBV6-5|.|TRBJ1-2
CASSYTPEGRDGYTF
TGTGCCAGCAGTTACACCCCGGAGGGGCGCGATGGCTACACCTTC
>.|TRBV5-6|.|TRBJ2-3
CASSAHADTQYF
TGTGCCAGCAGTGCCCACGCAGATACGCAGTATTTT
>.|TRBV5-6|.|TRBJ2-7
CASSSSAASDEQYF
TGTGCCAGCAGCTCTAGCGCGGCTAGCGACGAGCAGTACTTC
>few|TRBV6-5|.|TRBJ2-3
CASSYSTGFATQYF
TGTGCCAGCAGTTACTCGACGGGGTTTGCTACGCAGTATTTT
>.|TRBV25-1|.|TRBJ1-4
CASSVTGPTNEKLFF
TGTGCCAGCAGTGTCACAGGGCCAACTAATGAAAAACTGTTTTTT
>.|TRBV12-3/TRBV12-4|.|TRBJ2-1
CASRPGPYNEQFF
TGTGCCAGCAGGCCGGGCCCCTACAATGAGCAGTTCTTC
>.|TRBV1|.|TRBJ2-6
CTSSQLPGHKLSGANVLTF
TGCACCAGCAGCCAGCTCCCGGGACATAAGCTCTCTGGGGCCAACGTCCTGACTTTC
>.|TRBV11-2|TRBD2|TRBJ2-1
CASSLDAGGRLNEQFF
TGTGCCAGCAGCTTAGATGCGGGAGGGCGCCTTAATGAGCAGTTCTTC
>.|TRBV30|.|TRBJ2-2
CAWSPGGRRELFF
TGTGCCTGGAGTCCGGGGGGCCGCAGGGAGCTGTTTTTT
>few|TRBV7-9|.|TRBJ2-7
CASSFREGEQYF
TGTGCCAGCAGCTTTAGAGAGGGCGAGCAGTACTTC
>few|TRBV5-1|.|TRBJ1-1
CASSQVLSLGTEAFF
TGCGCCAGCAGCCAGGTCTTATCCCTGGGGACTGAAGCTTTCTTT
>.|TRBV30|TRBD2|TRBJ2-2
CAWSVLAGHDTGELFF
TGTGCCTGGAGTGTACTAGCGGGCCATGACACCGGGGAGCTGTTTTTT
>.|TRBV12-3/TRBV12-4|.|TRBJ2-2
CASSQGPVTGELFF
TGTGCCAGCTCACAGGGCCCTGTGACCGGGGAGCTGTTTTTT
>.|TRBV27|.|TRBJ2-7
CASRGTRASYEQYF
TGTGCCAGCAGGGGGACACGCGCCTCCTACGAGCAGTACTTC
>few|TRBV28|.|TRBJ2-1
CASSPPGYNEQFF
TGTGCCAGCAGTCCCCCGGGCTACAATGAGCAGTTCTTC
>few|TRBV9|TRBD2|TRBJ2-1
CASSPLASGRGQFF
TGTGCCAGCAGCCCCTTGGCTAGCGGGAGAGGGCAGTTCTTC
>.|TRBV30|.|TRBJ2-7
CAGAEQYF
TGTGCCGGGGCCGAGCAGTACTTC
>few|TRBV21-1|.|TRBJ1-1
CASSMGRLNTEAFF
TGTGCCAGCAGCATGGGTCGACTGAACACTGAAGCTTTCTTT
>.|TRBV5-1|.|TRBJ2-3
CASSSRGATPTDTQYF
TGCGCCAGCAGCTCCCGGGGAGCGACCCCGACAGATACGCAGTATTTT
>.|TRBV20-1|TRBD1|TRBJ1-5
CSANRGEGQPQHF
TGCAGTGCTAACAGGGGAGAGGGGCAGCCCCAGCATTTT
>few|TRBV5-5|.|TRBJ1-1
CASSLEVKVNTEAFF
TGTGCCAGCAGCTTGGAGGTTAAGGTGAACACTGAAGCTTTCTTT
>few|TRBV10-3|.|TRBJ1-6
CAISESSRSSYNSPLHF
TGTGCCATCAGTGAGTCTAGCAGGAGCTCCTATAATTCACCCCTCCACTTT
>.|TRBV5-1|.|TRBJ2-1
CASSPLPRDEQFF
TGCGCCAGCAGCCCGCTTCCTCGGGATGAGCAGTTCTTC
>few|TRBV12-3/TRBV12-4|TRBD1|TRBJ1-6
CASTAGQGSLNSPLHF
TGTGCCAGCACCGCCGGACAGGGGAGTCTCAATTCACCCCTCCACTTT
>few|TRBV28|.|TRBJ2-7
CASETQGLGEQYF
TGTGCCAGCGAAACACAGGGTTTAGGGGAGCAGTACTTC
>few|TRBV20-1|.|TRBJ2-7
CSAGHHRRVPYEQYF
TGCAGTGCCGGTCATCACCGACGGGTTCCCTACGAGCAGTACTTC
>many|TRBV11-2|TRBD1|TRBJ1-1
CASSLGTGLYAEAFF
TGTGCCAGCAGCTTAGGGACAGGGCTTTACGCTGAAGCTTTCTTT
>.|TRBV5-1|TRBD1|TRBJ2-4
CASSLQTGENIQYF
TGCGCCAGCAGCTTGCAGACAGGGGAAAACATTCAGTACTTC
>.|TRBV20-1|.|TRBJ1-6
CSARDVEGSDSPLHF
TGCAGTGCTAGAGATGTTGAGGGATCAGATTCACCCCTCCACTTT
>few|TRBV3-1|.|TRBJ2-4
CASSQETSGRIAKNIQYF
TGTGCCAGCAGCCAAGAAACCTCTGGGCGGATAGCCAAAAACATTCAGTACTTC
>.|TRBV20-1|TRBD1|TRBJ1-6
CSARDRRTGDNSPLHF
TGCAGTGCTAGAGATAGAAGGACAGGGGATAATTCACCCCTCCACTTT
>.|TRBV5-1|TRBD1|TRBJ1-2
CASSLIVGQGGYTF
TGCGCCAGCAGCTTGATAGTGGGACAGGGAGGCTACACCTTC
>few|TRBV5-5|TRBD2|TRBJ2-3
CASSLDSGGRRGTQYF
TGTGCCAGCAGCTTGGATAGCGGGGGGCGCCGGGGGACGCAGTATTTT
>.|TRBV20-1|.|TRBJ2-5
CSARDEEETQYF
TGCAGTGCTAGAGATGAAGAAGAGACCCAGTACTTC
>.|TRBV12-3/TRBV12-4|TRBD1|TRBJ2-7
CASSGGQPYEQYF
TGTGCCAGCAGTGGGGGACAGCCGTACGAGCAGTACTTC
>.|TRBV5-4|TRBD2|TRBJ2-3
CASSLGLANSDTQYF
TGTGCCAGCAGCTTGGGACTAGCGAACTCCGATACGCAGTATTTT
>few|TRBV7-9|TRBD1|TRBJ1-4
CASSQGQGGEKLFF
TGTGCCAGCAGCCAGGGACAGGGAGGCGAAAAACTGTTTTTT
>.|TRBV29-1|TRBD1|TRBJ1-1
CSWGGQGAKQAFF
TGCAGCTGGGGCGGCCAGGGGGCGAAACAAGCTTTCTTT
>.|TRBV11-2|.|TRBJ2-1
CASSLVVKGDNEQFF
TGTGCCAGCAGCTTAGTTGTAAAGGGGGACAATGAGCAGTTCTTC
>few|TRBV7-9|TRBD1|TRBJ1-1
CASSQSRGQGRFEAFF
TGTGCCAGCAGCCAATCTAGGGGACAGGGCCGATTTGAAGCTTTCTTT
>few|TRBV6-1|TRBD1|TRBJ1-4
CASSSRDSSREKLFF
TGTGCCAGCAGCTCCCGGGACAGCTCGAGGGAAAAACTGTTTTTT
>many|TRBV12-3/TRBV12-4|TRBD1|TRBJ1-2
CASSGTGGGYTF
TGTGCCAGCAGCGGGACAGGGGGTGGCTACACCTTC
>.|TRBV5-1|TRBD2|TRBJ2-7
CASSGTSGSEQYF
TGCGCCAGCAGTGGGACTAGCGGGAGCGAGCAGTACTTC
>few|TRBV20-1|.|TRBJ2-3
CSAREALSPTDTQYF
TGCAGTGCTAGAGAGGCCCTCTCACCCACAGATACGCAGTATTTT
>.|TRBV20-1|TRBD2|TRBJ2-1
CSARTSGSDEQFF
TGCAGTGCCCGGACTAGCGGGAGCGATGAGCAGTTCTTC
>few|TRBV2|.|TRBJ1-1
CASSARNTEAFF
TGTGCCAGCAGTGCTAGGAACACTGAAGCTTTCTTT